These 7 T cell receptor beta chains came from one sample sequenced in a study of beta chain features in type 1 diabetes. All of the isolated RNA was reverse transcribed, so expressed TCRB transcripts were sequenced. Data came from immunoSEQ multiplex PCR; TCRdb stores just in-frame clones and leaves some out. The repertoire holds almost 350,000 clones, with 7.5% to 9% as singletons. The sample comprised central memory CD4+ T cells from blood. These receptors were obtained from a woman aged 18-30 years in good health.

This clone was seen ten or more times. The CDR3 is CASTRPGRNYGYTF. The CDR3 coding sequence is TGTGCCAGCACCCGCCCTGGGCGGAACTATGGCTACACCTTC. The gene calls are TRBV6-5 and TRBJ1-2; unclear D gene. This CDR3 spans 14 amino acids. V lost 7 bases and J lost 2, with 14 bases in between. CDR1 is MNHEY and CDR2 is SVGAGI in the germline V gene.

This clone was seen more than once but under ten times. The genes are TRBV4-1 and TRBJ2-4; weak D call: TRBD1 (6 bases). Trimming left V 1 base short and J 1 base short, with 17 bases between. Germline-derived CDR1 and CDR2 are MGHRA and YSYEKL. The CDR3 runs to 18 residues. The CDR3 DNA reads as TGCGCCAGCAGCCAAGTGCTAACAGGGAGTGGGGCCAAAAACATTCAGTACTTC. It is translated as CASSQVLTGSGAKNIQYF.

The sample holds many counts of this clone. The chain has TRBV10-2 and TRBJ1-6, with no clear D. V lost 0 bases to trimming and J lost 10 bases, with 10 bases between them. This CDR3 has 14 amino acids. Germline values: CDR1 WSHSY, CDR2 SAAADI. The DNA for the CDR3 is TGCGCCAGCAGTGAGTCTCCAGCAGGATCACCCCTCCACTTT. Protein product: CASSESPAGSPLHF.

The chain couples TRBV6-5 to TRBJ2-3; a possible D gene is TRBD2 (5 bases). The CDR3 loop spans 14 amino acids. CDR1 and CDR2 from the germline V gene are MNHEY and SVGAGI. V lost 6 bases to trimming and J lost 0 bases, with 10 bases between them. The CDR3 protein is CASSLRTSTDTQYF. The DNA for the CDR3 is TGTGCCAGCAGCCTCCGGACTAGCACAGATACGCAGTATTTT.

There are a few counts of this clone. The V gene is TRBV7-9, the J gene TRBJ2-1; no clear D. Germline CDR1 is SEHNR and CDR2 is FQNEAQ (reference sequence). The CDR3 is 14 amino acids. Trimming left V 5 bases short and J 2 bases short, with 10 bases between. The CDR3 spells CASSPDMPYNEQFF. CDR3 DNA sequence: TGTGCCAGCAGCCCTGACATGCCCTACAATGAGCAGTTCTTC.

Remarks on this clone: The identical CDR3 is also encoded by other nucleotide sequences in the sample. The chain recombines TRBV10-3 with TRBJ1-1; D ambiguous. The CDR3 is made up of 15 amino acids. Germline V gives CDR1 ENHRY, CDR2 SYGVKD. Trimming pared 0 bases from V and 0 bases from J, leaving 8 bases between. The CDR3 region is CAISESRQMNTEAFF. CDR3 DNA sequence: TGTGCCATCAGTGAGTCTAGGCAAATGAACACTGAAGCTTTCTTT.

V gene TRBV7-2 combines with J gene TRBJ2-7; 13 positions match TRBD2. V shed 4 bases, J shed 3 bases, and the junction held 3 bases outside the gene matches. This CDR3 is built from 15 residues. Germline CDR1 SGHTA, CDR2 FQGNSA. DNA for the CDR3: TGTGCCAGCAGCTACGGACTAGCGGGAGTCTACGAGCAGTACTTC. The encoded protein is CASSYGLAGVYEQYF.